Below, 30 T cell receptor beta chains from the same sample are listed, as sequenced in a study of blood T cell repertoires in COVID-19. Assay used: immunoSEQ multiplex PCR; TCRdb lists only in-frame clones, some missing. The profile shows about 210,000 clones, about 85% of them singletons. Source material: peripheral blood. Receptors originate from a man aged 70-80 years with acute or convalescent COVID-19.

The chain uses TRBV5-1 and TRBJ2-7; perhaps TRBD1 as D (6 bases). The ends were cut back, 4 bases at V and 2 bases at J, with 10 bases in the middle. CDR3 length: 13 amino acids. The germline gives CDR1 SGHRS, CDR2 YFSETQ. Here the CDR3 DNA reads TGCGCCAGCAGCGTACAGGGAACCTACGAGCAGTACTTC. Amino acids: CASSVQGTYEQYF.

This clone was seen just once. The chain combines TRBV19 with TRBJ2-2; TRBD1 matches 8 bases. The CDR3 is 14 amino acids. Germline CDR1 is LNHDA and CDR2 is SQIVND (reference sequence). Trimming at V came to 6 bases and at J to 5 bases, leaving 5 bases not matched to a gene. The CDR3 bases are TGTGCCAGTAGGTCGGGACAGGTTACCGGGGAGCTGTTTTTT. Amino acid sequence: CASRSGQVTGELFF. The full variable domain, rest sourced from reference TRBV19 and TRBJ2-2, is DGGITQSPKYLFRKEGQNVTLSCEQNLNHDAMYWYRQDPGQGLRLIYYSQIVNDFQKGDIAEGYSVSREKKESFPLTVTSAQKNPTAFYLCASRSGQVTGELFFGEGSRLTVL.

This sequence joins TRBV10-3 and TRBJ2-1, with 9 bases identical to TRBD2. Unmatched junction bases numbered 9, after V lost 6 bases and J lost 6 bases. CDR1 ENHRY and CDR2 SYGVKD come from the germline V gene. CDR3 size: 15 residues. The CDR3 DNA follows: TGTGCCATCAGCGGGCTGGCGGGAGGGACCAATGAGCAGTTCTTC. Translated: CAISGLAGGTNEQFF.

The chain uses TRBV20-1 and TRBJ1-2; D call uncertain. CDR3 length: 11 residues. Looked up from germline, CDR1 is DFQATT and CDR2 is SNEGSKA (reference sequence). V shed 5 bases and J shed 14 bases, with 18 bases lying between them. The CDR3, as DNA: TGCAGTGCTCCCACGTCCTCGGGTACGACCTTC. Translated, it gives CSAPTSSGTTF.

CDR3 sequence reads: CATSDYSYNQPQHF. The CDR3 bases are TGTGCCACCAGTGATTACAGCTACAATCAGCCCCAGCATTTT. This chain connects TRBV24-1 to TRBJ1-5; no clear D. Germline assignment: CDR1 KGHDR and CDR2 SFDVKD. Trimming shortened V by 2 bases and J by 3 bases, and 7 bases separated the two germline ends. The CDR3 totals 14 residues.

J is TRBJ2-1 and V is TRBV29-1, with D unclear. CDR3 size: 12 residues. V lost 0 bases, J lost 7 bases, and 7 bases lay in between. Germline V CDR1 and CDR2: SQVTM, ANQGSEA. CDR3 sequence: CSVEDVRNEQFF. CDR3 nucleotides: TGCAGCGTTGAAGATGTGCGGAATGAGCAGTTCTTC.

The chain uses TRBV21-1 and TRBJ2-1; the D segment call TRBD2 is taken from the table without a DNA check. TRBV21-1 is a known pseudogene. The CDR3 contains 16 residues. CDR3 DNA: TGTGCCAGCAGCAAAGGTCTGGTTACTCCCGAGAATGAGCAGTTCTTC. It codes for CASSKGLVTPENEQFF.

The chain couples TRBV28 to TRBJ2-3, with D possibly being TRBD1 (6 bases). Germline values: CDR1 MDHEN, CDR2 SYDVKM. Trimming pared 6 bases from V and 4 bases from J, leaving 14 bases between. The length of the CDR3 is 14 residues. The CDR3 sequence: CASRIEWTADTQYF. The CDR3 coding sequence is TGTGCCAGCAGAATAGAATGGACAGCAGATACGCAGTATTTT.

The V call is TRBV4-1, the J call TRBJ1-1; tentative D call: TRBD1 (6 bases). This CDR3 has 15 residues. Per the germline V gene, CDR1 is MGHRA and CDR2 is YSYEKL. The V end was cut by 3 bases, the J end by 1 base, with 12 bases between. The CDR3 DNA follows: TGCGCCAGCAGCCAGTTGACAGGAGCGAACACTGAAGCTTTCTTT. The encoded protein is CASSQLTGANTEAFF.

This chain connects TRBV24-1 to TRBJ2-1; weak D call: TRBD2 (5 bases). The CDR3 runs to 14 residues. V lost 6 bases and J 3 bases, leaving 11 bases between the germline ends. Germline V CDR1 and CDR2: KGHDR, SFDVKD. CDR3 protein: CATSRGQVYNEQFF. In DNA, the CDR3 is TGTGCCACCAGTCGGGGTCAGGTCTACAATGAGCAGTTCTTC.

This clone has a single count. The V gene is TRBV19, the J gene TRBJ2-7; 7 positions match TRBD2. CDR1 and CDR2 (germline): LNHDA, SQIVND (reference sequence). V was clipped by 7 bases and J by 0 bases; unmatched bases: 6. The CDR3 is 14 amino acids. CDR3 nucleotide sequence: TGTGCCAGTAAGGGGCGGGGGAGCTCCTACGAGCAGTACTTC. Amino acid sequence: CASKGRGSSYEQYF.

The genes are TRBV7-3 and TRBJ2-2; D call uncertain. The germline V gene encodes CDR1 SGHTA and CDR2 FQGTGA. The CDR3 loop spans 13 amino acids. V lost 5 bases, J lost 5 bases, and 9 bases lay in between. CDR3 amino acids: CASSPSTTGELFF. CDR3 in DNA: TGTGCCAGCAGCCCCTCCACTACCGGGGAGCTGTTTTTT. The whole variable domain, remainder taken from reference TRBV7-3 and TRBJ2-2, is GAGVSQTPSNKVTEKGKYVELRCDPISGHTALYWYRQSLGQGPEFLIYFQGTGAADDSGLPNDRFFAVRPEGSVSTLKIQRTERGDSAVYLCASSPSTTGELFFGEGSRLTVL.

J is TRBJ2-5 and V is TRBV5-1; 9 nucleotides agree with TRBD2. V shed 0 bases, J shed 2 bases, and the junction held 2 bases outside the gene matches. Looked up from germline, CDR1 is SGHRS and CDR2 is YFSETQ. This CDR3 region has 15 residues. CDR3: CASSLGLAVQETQYF. In nucleotides, the CDR3 is TGCGCCAGCAGCTTGGGACTAGCGGTACAAGAGACCCAGTACTTC. Variable domain in full (rest from reference TRBV5-1 and TRBJ2-5): KAGVTQTPRYLIKTRGQQVTLSCSPISGHRSVSWYQQTPGQGLQFLFEYFSETQRNKGNFPGRFSGRQFSNSRSEMNVSTLELGDSALYLCASSLGLAVQETQYFGPGTRLLVL.

For the CDR3, the DNA is TGTGCCAGCAGTTTAAAAATGGCCACTGAAGCTTTCTTT. Protein sequence: CASSLKMATEAFF. The chain combines TRBV6-5 with TRBJ1-1; no clear D. In germline, CDR1 is MNHEY, CDR2 SVGAGI. V was trimmed by 4 bases and J by 4 bases, leaving 10 bases between them. The CDR3 length is 13 residues.

This clone has only a few counts. The chain carries TRBV18 and TRBJ2-1, with 7 bases fitting TRBD2. With 3 bases clipped from V and 7 bases from J, the junction kept 12 bases outside the gene matches. Germline lookup yields CDR1 KGHSH and CDR2 LQKENI. CDR3 length equals 16 residues. CDR3 sequence reads: CASSPPGLRRSNEQFF. The DNA of the CDR3 is TGTGCCAGCTCACCTCCGGGACTAAGGAGAAGTAATGAGCAGTTCTTC.

This clone was observed a few times. This chain links TRBV28 with TRBJ2-2, with 7 nucleotides matching TRBD1. The CDR3 length is 14 residues. V lost 6 bases to trimming and J lost 1 base; unmatched junction nucleotides: 2. Per the germline V gene, CDR1 is MDHEN and CDR2 is SYDVKM. The CDR3 coding sequence is TGTGCCAGCAGGGGGGACAGGAACACCGGGGAGCTGTTTTTT. Its protein product is CASRGDRNTGELFF.

This sequence joins TRBV27 and TRBJ1-6; 7 positions agree with TRBD1. The V gene's germline CDR1 is MNHEY and CDR2 SMNVEV (reference sequence). V shed 5 bases and J 7 bases; nucleotides not matched to a gene: 8. This CDR3 is 15 amino acids long. The chain's CDR3 is CASSKPGQANSPLHF. The CDR3, as DNA: TGTGCCAGCAGTAAACCTGGACAGGCGAATTCACCCCTCCACTTT.

V is TRBV7-6 and J is TRBJ1-1, with 8 bases lining up with TRBD1. The CDR3 is 13 residues long. Germline lookup yields CDR1 SGHVS and CDR2 FNYEAQ. Trimming at V came to 5 bases and at J to 7 bases, leaving 6 bases not matched to a gene. The CDR3 loop is CASSRQGANEAFF. The CDR3 nucleotides are TGTGCCAGCAGCCGCCAGGGGGCGAATGAAGCTTTCTTT.

V and J are TRBV6-2 or TRBV6-3 and TRBJ2-4, with D perhaps TRBD1 (6 bases). V was clipped by 5 bases and J by 0 bases, with 14 bases between them. The CDR3 loop spans 16 amino acids. Germline V gene lookup returns CDR1 MNHEY and CDR2 SVGEGT. CDR3: CASSTPDRLAKNIQYF. The CDR3, as DNA: TGTGCCAGCAGTACCCCGGACAGATTAGCCAAAAACATTCAGTACTTC.

The rearrangement uses TRBV5-6 and TRBJ2-1; 10 bases fit TRBD1. The CDR3 sequence is 15 residues long. CDR1 is SGHDT, CDR2 YYEEEE, per germline. V gave up 2 bases and J gave up 6 bases; unmatched junction bases: 5. The CDR3 nucleotides are TGTGCCAGCAGCTTCACCGGGACAGGGGCCAATGAGCAGTTCTTC. Translating it yields CASSFTGTGANEQFF.

This chain links TRBV6-5 with TRBJ1-1; D perhaps matches TRBD1 (5 bases). Trimming took off 4 bases at V and 4 bases at J, with 16 bases between the two ends. Germline V gives CDR1 MNHEY, CDR2 SVGAGI. This CDR3 comprises 15 residues. The CDR3 sequence is CASSSPAGLSTEAFF. The CDR3 nucleotides read TGTGCCAGCAGTTCCCCGGCGGGACTGAGCACTGAAGCTTTCTTT.

This clone was detected only once. The chain employs TRBV19 and TRBJ1-3; maybe TRBD1 (5 bases). The CDR3 is 13 amino acids. Trimming took 8 bases from V and 7 from J, leaving 15 bases between them. CDR1 is LNHDA, CDR2 SQIVND, per germline (reference sequence). The DNA for the CDR3 is TGTGCCAGTTCATCAGGGTTAAGGAACACCATATATTTT. It specifies CASSSGLRNTIYF.

This sequence joins TRBV30 and TRBJ2-6, with D hard to call. V lost 4 bases to trimming and J lost 4 bases, with 20 bases between them. Germline V gene sequence: CDR1 GTSNPN, CDR2 SVGIG (reference sequence). The CDR3 length is 17 residues. The CDR3 reads CAWTRGTSPEGANVLTF. For the CDR3, the DNA is TGTGCCTGGACTCGCGGTACGAGCCCAGAAGGGGCCAACGTCCTGACTTTC.

The chain joins TRBV2 to TRBJ2-2; tentative D call: TRBD2 (6 bases). Germline V lookup: CDR1 SNHLY, CDR2 FYNNEI. The CDR3 totals 15 residues. V was trimmed by 8 bases and J by 5 bases, leaving 18 bases between them. CDR3 amino acids: CASSPQAGGTGELFF. The CDR3 nucleotides are TGTGCCAGCTCGCCTCAAGCGGGCGGTACCGGGGAGCTGTTTTTT.

The chain combines TRBV11-2 with TRBJ1-2; D remains unclear. Germline CDR1 and CDR2: SGHAT and FQNNGV. V was trimmed by 2 bases and J by 2 bases, leaving 9 bases between them. This CDR3 comprises 14 residues. CDR3 loop: CASSLSMRNYGYTF. CDR3 coding DNA: TGTGCCAGCAGCTTAAGCATGCGGAACTATGGCTACACCTTC.

The chain links TRBV3-1 (or the pseudogene TRBV3-2) to TRBJ1-1; 10 bases align to TRBD1. This CDR3 is built from 15 residues. The V gene's germline CDR1 is LGHDT and CDR2 YNNKEL (reference sequence). J was trimmed by 6 bases and V by 4 bases; bases with no gene match: 8. CDR3 protein: CASSPGRDRGAEAFF. The CDR3 DNA reads as TGTGCCAGCAGCCCCGGCCGGGACAGGGGCGCTGAAGCTTTCTTT.

This clone was detected only once. This chain uses TRBV18 with TRBJ2-1, with D hard to call. Trimming stripped 0 bases from V and 6 bases from J, with 15 bases between. The CDR3 is 16 residues long. The germline V gene has CDR1 KGHSH and CDR2 LQKENI. CDR3 nucleotide sequence: TGTGCCAGCTCACCACCGTCCCCCAGGTCGAGCAATGAGCAGTTCTTC. Translation: CASSPPSPRSSNEQFF.

The chain combines TRBV10-3 with TRBJ2-7; 7 bases map to TRBD1. Germline V gene data show CDR1 as ENHRY and CDR2 as SYGVKD. V lost 10 bases, J lost 5 bases, and 11 bases stayed unmatched. CDR3 length: 13 residues. The CDR3 sequence: CATRQGSPNEQYF. In nucleotides, the CDR3 is TGTGCCACCAGACAGGGATCCCCCAACGAGCAGTACTTC.

The CDR3: CASSAAGGVSYEQYF. The CDR3 DNA sequence: TGTGCCAGCAGTGCCGCAGGGGGCGTCTCCTACGAGCAGTACTTC. This chain joins TRBV6-2 or TRBV6-3 and TRBJ2-7; 8 bases match TRBD1. Germline V gives CDR1 MNHEY, CDR2 SVGEGT. The V and J ends lost 5 bases and 0 bases, in that order; junction bases with no gene match: 6. The CDR3 covers 15 residues.

The chain employs TRBV28 and TRBJ2-1; TRBD1 agrees at 7 bases. V shed 8 bases, J shed 6 bases, and the junction held 7 bases outside the gene matches. From germline, CDR1 is MDHEN and CDR2 SYDVKM. The CDR3 is 13 amino acids. As DNA, the CDR3 is TGTGCCAGCTTAGCAGGGGGACGCAATGAGCAGTTCTTC. Its protein product is CASLAGGRNEQFF.